The T cell receptor beta chain described here comes from a study of blood T cell repertoires in COVID-19. Study-wide background: PBMCs, B-cell-depleted T cells, or T cells provided the cDNA or gDNA that made up the material.

Measured with immunoSEQ multiplex PCR; TCRdb has only the in-frame clones, and not every one. This table has 250,000 or so clones, just under 90% appearing once. Trimming at V came to 7 bases and at J to 6 bases, leaving 4 bases not matched to a gene. The CDR3 extends over 13 amino acids. Germline assignment: CDR1 SGHRS and CDR2 YFSETQ. This chain uses TRBV5-1 with TRBJ1-4; 9 bases align to TRBD1. The receptor's source is a man aged 25-45 years with COVID-19, enrolled during active disease. The specimen sequenced was peripheral blood. The CDR3 DNA reads TGCGCCAGCCGGACAGGGGAGGATGAAAAACTGTTTTTT. Its translation is CASRTGEDEKLFF. Together with reference TRBV5-1 and TRBJ1-4, the CDR3 gives the full variable domain: KAGVTQTPRYLIKTRGQQVTLSCSPISGHRSVSWYQQTPGQGLQFLFEYFSETQRNKGNFPGRFSGRQFSNSRSEMNVSTLELGDSALYLCASRTGEDEKLFFGSGTQLSVL.